The T cell receptor (beta chain) described here comes from a study of CD8+CD57+ T cells in acquired aplastic anemia. For the study at large: The mean DNA yield obtained from sorted CD4+ and CD8+ cells came to around 3 ug. Study-wide points: Controls did not differ significantly from patients in CD8+ Simpson's diversity.

Germline-derived CDR1 and CDR2 are SGHTA and FQGNSA. CDR3 length: 15 residues. The V end was cut by 3 bases, the J end by 9 bases, with 18 bases between. This clonotype was picked up one time. What it binds is unknown. It was genomic DNA that served as the template for profiling TCR beta VDJ and CDR3. TCRdb recomputed calls from the reads with MiXCR, one row per CDR3 protein. The sample contains more than 45,000 distinct CDR3 sequences, 55% to 75% of which appear only once. The chain couples TRBV7-2 to TRBJ2-1; possible D gene TRBD1, 5 bases. The sequence was collected from a human donor in good health, serving as a control. Sequencing used sorted CD4+, CD8+, or CD8+CD57+ T cells (not recorded which) from PBMCs. The CDR3 DNA is TGTGCCAGCAGCTTCGCCCAAGGGGCGAGGAGTGAGCAGTTCTTC. Its translation is CASSFAQGARSEQFF.